The T cell receptor beta chain described here comes from a study of blood T cell repertoires in COVID-19. For the study at large: There were acute and convalescent COVID-19 samples, and they came from the United States, Italy and Spain.

Data came from immunoSEQ multiplex PCR; TCRdb stores just in-frame clones and leaves some out. This table has some 260,000 clones, about 81% appearing once. The CDR3 consists of 17 residues. The germline V gene encodes CDR1 SGDLS and CDR2 YYNGEE. The V end lost 0 bases, the J end lost 5 bases, and 19 bases lay between the germline ends. In this sample, this clone turned up once. Enrollees, roughly 18 to 89 years old, lived in 25 or so US areas. Each participant's cohort was designated according to participant-reported clinical history. This clonotype originated in a man between 25 and 39 years old with acute COVID-19. This chain connects TRBV9 to TRBJ2-3; D might be TRBD1 (5 bases). What was sequenced was PBMCs or T cells enriched from blood (not recorded which). The CDR3 loop is CASSVALARKGEDTQYF. CDR3 nucleotides: TGTGCCAGCAGCGTAGCTTTGGCCAGAAAAGGGGAAGATACGCAGTATTTT.